The present T cell receptor (beta chain) was sequenced within a study of post-analysis software for immune sequencing data. Study as a whole: The courses of disease that were included comprised relapsing-remitting, secondary progressive and progressive-relapsing multiple sclerosis. Overall study findings and caveats: Among 4 or 5 TRBV segments more frequent in patients than controls were TRBV5-6, TRBV5-1 and TRBV20-1. Significantly decreased normalized Chao1 diversity was recorded for multiple sclerosis patients relative to controls. Strong co-clustering by F measure was evident for samples that had been prepared in the same batch.

Built from TCR beta cDNA, the libraries had unique molecular identifiers in them. Approximately 500,000 cDNA molecules were obtained per 1 to 10 million input T cells. TCRdb reprocessed the PCR reads with MiXCR, giving one entry per CDR3 protein. The data show some 890,000 distinct CDR3 sequences, with approximately 53% seen just once and roughly 4.4% held by the top ten. With respect to this clonotype: Its antigen is unidentified.

The ends were cut back, 6 bases at V and 4 bases at J, with 13 bases in the middle. The CDR3 totals 14 residues. From germline, CDR1 is SQVTM and CDR2 ANQGSEA. The origin of this receptor is a girl aged 5-17 years with multiple sclerosis. The specimen was blood. The chain links TRBV29-1 to TRBJ2-6; D is perhaps TRBD2 (6 bases). CDR3 amino acids: CSVATGVGANVLTF. Here the CDR3 DNA reads TGCAGCGTGGCAACGGGGGTCGGGGCCAACGTCCTGACTTTC.